The rows below give T cell receptor beta chains drawn from one sample of a study of CD8 T cells in Susac syndrome. TCRdb reprocessed the immunoSEQ multiplex PCR reads with MiXCR, giving one entry per CDR3 protein. The sample consists of about 110,000 distinct CDR3 sequences, around 97% of them appearing once. Sequencing used CD4+ T cells from PBMCs. Every receptor here comes from a human donor in good health. Each CDR3 is given with its conserved first and last residue. Fields, in order: V gene, clone size, CDR3 protein. Clone sizes are given selectively: once, few, many, or a class where the clone is expanded.

TRBV7-2,NA,CASSLDPLASGELFF
TRBV2,NA,CASSPDRVF
TRBV28,NA,CASSHFGDGGYEQYF
TRBV19,NA,CASSILAGGATGELFF
TRBV11-1,NA,CASSRTDSYGYTF
TRBV5-1,NA,CASSLRHNEKLFF
TRBV3-1,NA,CASSQASRGNTIYF
TRBV25-1,NA,CASSARETKNEQFF
TRBV5-6,NA,CASSLEARANSPLHF
TRBV9,NA,CASGHRDRGGYTF
TRBV20-1,NA,CSASLLGETDTQYF
TRBV9,NA,CASSVGLLAGARTGELFF
TRBV7-2,once,CASSFSLGPNQPQHF
TRBV5-1,NA,CASSLATGKGNTEAFF
TRBV12-3/TRBV12-4,once,CASSLVQGAEAFF
TRBV29-1,NA,CSVRKGDRRDTEAFF
TRBV30,NA,CAWTVGAALNSPLHF
TRBV4-2,NA,CASSLGRDRTSYEQYF
TRBV6-5,NA,CASRLDRGETQYF
TRBV7-9,once,CASSLAFRVGTDTQYF
TRBV5-4,NA,CASSLGGTSTDTQYF
TRBV9,NA,CASGGAGDTQYF
TRBV24-1,once,CATSDVTGSPAGELFF
TRBV5-4,NA,CASSRLAGPSNNEQFF
TRBV18,NA,CASSLNAGQGIGEQYF
TRBV7-9,NA,CASSLDRAGGIDIQYF
TRBV3-1,NA,CASSQEYNYGYTF
TRBV18,once,CASSPKTGGNQPQHF
TRBV24-1,NA,CATSDSYRDRGQYF
TRBV4-2,NA,CASSQYPRQNSYEQYF
TRBV7-9,NA,CASSLGRTGRNEQYF
TRBV19,NA,CASSTDADTQYF
TRBV5-1,NA,CASSWGGSETQYF
TRBV23-1,NA,CASSQSGSPCGVHSPLHF
TRBV9,NA,CASSVQGQGGIYEQYF
TRBV5-1,NA,CASSFTRGNEQFF
TRBV7-2,NA,CASSSPTGDNSPLHF
TRBV30,NA,CAWSARNLEQYF
TRBV29-1,NA,CSVRAPNTGELFF
TRBV7-9,NA,CASSPGGSKDYGYTF
TRBV29-1,NA,CTTQRGPWPPGELFF
TRBV6-6,once,CASSRRRDYPGEQYF
TRBV20-1,NA,CSARDEGQFSYEQYF
TRBV28,NA,CASSYRGLFNYGYTF
TRBV29-1,NA,CSVEVGATSYEQYF
TRBV15,NA,CATSISGNTIYF
TRBV29-1,NA,CSVNRGNDEQYF
TRBV5-6,NA,CASSFQGPRPEQFF
TRBV16,NA,CASSPGKDSGANVLTF
TRBV29-1,NA,CSVGSLYEQYF
TRBV3-1,NA,CASSPPQGGAFF
TRBV28,NA,CASSLTGGNYGYTF
TRBV30,NA,CAWSVGLGIQYF
TRBV19,NA,CASSLTGAATNEKLFF